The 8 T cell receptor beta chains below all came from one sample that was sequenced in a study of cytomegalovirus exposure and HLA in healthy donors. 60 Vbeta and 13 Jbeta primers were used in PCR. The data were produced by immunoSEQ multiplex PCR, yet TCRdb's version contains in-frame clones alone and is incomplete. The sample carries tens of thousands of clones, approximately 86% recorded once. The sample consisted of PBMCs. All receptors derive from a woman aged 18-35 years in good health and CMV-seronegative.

The CDR3 here is CASSPAGTSPNEQYF. The CDR3 coding sequence is TGTGCCAGCTCACCCGCCGGGACTAGCCCTAACGAGCAGTACTTC. J is TRBJ2-7 and V is TRBV18, with 9 bases aligning to TRBD2. Germline assignment: CDR1 KGHSH and CDR2 LQKENI. This CDR3 region has 15 residues. V lost 3 bases to trimming and J lost 5 bases; unmatched junction nucleotides: 8.

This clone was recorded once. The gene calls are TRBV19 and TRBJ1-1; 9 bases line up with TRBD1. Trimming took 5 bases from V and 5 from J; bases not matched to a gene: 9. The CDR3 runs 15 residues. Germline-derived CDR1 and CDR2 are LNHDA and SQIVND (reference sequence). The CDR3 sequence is CASSRSRDRVTEAFF. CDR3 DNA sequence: TGTGCCAGTAGTCGAAGCCGGGACAGGGTTACTGAAGCTTTCTTT.

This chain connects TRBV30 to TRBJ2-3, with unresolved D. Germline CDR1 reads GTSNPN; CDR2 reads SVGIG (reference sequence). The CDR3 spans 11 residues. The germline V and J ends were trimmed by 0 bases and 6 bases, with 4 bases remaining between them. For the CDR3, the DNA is TGTGCCTGGAGTGTACTTGATACGCAGTATTTT. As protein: CAWSVLDTQYF.

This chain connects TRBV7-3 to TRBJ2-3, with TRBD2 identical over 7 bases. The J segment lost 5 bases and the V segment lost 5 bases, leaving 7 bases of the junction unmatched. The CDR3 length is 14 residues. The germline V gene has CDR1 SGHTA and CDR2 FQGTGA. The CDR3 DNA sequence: TGTGCCAGCAGCGGAGAGGGGACTATAGATACGCAGTATTTT. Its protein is CASSGEGTIDTQYF.

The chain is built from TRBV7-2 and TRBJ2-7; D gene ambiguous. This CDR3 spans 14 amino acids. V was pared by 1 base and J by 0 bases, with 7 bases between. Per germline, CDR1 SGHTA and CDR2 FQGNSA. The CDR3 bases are TGTGCCAGCAGCTTAGGTAGTAGCTCCTACGAGCAGTACTTC. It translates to CASSLGSSSYEQYF.

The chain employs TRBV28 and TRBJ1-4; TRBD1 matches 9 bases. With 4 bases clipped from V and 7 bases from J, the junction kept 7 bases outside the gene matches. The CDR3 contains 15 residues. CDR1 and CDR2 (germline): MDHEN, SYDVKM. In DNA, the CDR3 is TGTGCCAGCAGTTCCCCGGGACAGGGAAGTGAAAAACTGTTTTTT. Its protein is CASSSPGQGSEKLFF.

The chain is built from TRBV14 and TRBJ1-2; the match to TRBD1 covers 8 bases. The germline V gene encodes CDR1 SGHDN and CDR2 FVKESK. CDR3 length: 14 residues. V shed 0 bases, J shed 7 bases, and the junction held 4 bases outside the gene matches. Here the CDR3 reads CASSQEGQGAGYTF. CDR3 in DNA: TGTGCCAGCAGCCAAGAGGGGCAGGGGGCTGGCTACACCTTC.

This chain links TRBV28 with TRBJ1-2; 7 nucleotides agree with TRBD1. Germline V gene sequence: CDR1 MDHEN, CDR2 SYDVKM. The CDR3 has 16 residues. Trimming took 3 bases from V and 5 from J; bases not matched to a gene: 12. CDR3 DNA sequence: TGTGCCAGCAGTTTTACAGGGGTCCTCACCCCTTATGGCTACACCTTC. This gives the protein CASSFTGVLTPYGYTF.